This TCR beta chain was obtained from a study of blood T cell repertoires in COVID-19. Libraries were prepared by immunoSEQ multiplex PCR; TCRdb keeps only in-frame clonotypes and omits some of them. The sample holds about 260,000 clones, around 90% seen once. Losses at the gene ends were 5 bases for V and 1 base for J; bases not matched to a gene: 2. Germline V lookup: CDR1 SEHNR, CDR2 FQNEAQ (reference sequence). This CDR3 is 17 amino acids long. The sequencing sample was made of peripheral blood. This sequence was found in a human donor in a cohort sampled during active COVID-19. The chain combines TRBV7-9 with TRBJ2-1; 16 nucleotides align to TRBD2. As DNA, the CDR3 is TGTGCCAGCAGCCCGGGACTAGCGGGGGGGTCCTACAATGAGCAGTTCTTC. Protein: CASSPGLAGGSYNEQFF.